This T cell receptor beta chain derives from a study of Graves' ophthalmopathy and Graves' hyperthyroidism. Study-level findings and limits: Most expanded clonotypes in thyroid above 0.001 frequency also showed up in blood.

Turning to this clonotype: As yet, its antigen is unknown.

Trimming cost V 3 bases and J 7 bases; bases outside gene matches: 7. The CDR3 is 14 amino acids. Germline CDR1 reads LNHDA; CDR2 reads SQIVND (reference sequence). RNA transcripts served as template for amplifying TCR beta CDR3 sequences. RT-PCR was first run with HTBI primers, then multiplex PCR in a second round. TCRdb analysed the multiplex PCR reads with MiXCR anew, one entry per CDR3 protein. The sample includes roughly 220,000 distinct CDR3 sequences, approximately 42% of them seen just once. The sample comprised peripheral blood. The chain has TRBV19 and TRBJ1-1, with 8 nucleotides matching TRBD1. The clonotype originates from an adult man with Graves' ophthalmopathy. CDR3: CASSMLRDRYEAFF. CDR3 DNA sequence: TGTGCCAGTAGTATGCTCCGGGACAGGTATGAAGCTTTCTTT.